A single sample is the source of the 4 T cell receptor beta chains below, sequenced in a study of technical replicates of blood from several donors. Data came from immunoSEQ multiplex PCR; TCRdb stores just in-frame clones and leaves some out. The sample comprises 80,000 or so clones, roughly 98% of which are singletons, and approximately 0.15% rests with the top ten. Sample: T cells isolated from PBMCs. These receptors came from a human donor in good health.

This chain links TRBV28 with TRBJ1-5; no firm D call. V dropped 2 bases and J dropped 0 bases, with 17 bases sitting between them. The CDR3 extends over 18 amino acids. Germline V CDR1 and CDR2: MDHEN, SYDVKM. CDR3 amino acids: CASSLILGSGHSNQPQHF. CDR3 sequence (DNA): TGTGCCAGCAGTTTAATTCTGGGCTCAGGTCATAGCAATCAGCCCCAGCATTTT. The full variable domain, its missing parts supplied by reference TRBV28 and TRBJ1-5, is DVKVTQSSRYLVKRTGEKVFLECVQDMDHENMFWYRQDPGLGLRLIYFSYDVKMKEKGDIPEGYSVSREKKERFSLILESASTNQTSMYLCASSLILGSGHSNQPQHFGDGTRLSIL.

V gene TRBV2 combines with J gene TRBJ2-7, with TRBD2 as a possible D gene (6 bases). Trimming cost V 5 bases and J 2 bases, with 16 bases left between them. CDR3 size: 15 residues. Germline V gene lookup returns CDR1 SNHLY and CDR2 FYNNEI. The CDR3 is CASSSPGTATYEQYF. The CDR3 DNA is TGTGCCAGCAGTTCCCCGGGGACTGCGACCTACGAGCAGTACTTC.

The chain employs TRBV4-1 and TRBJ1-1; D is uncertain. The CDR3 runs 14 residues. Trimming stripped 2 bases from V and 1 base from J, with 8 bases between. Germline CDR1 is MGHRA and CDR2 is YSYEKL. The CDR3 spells CASSQTGRNTEAFF. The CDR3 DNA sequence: TGCGCCAGCAGCCAAACCGGGAGGAACACTGAAGCTTTCTTT.

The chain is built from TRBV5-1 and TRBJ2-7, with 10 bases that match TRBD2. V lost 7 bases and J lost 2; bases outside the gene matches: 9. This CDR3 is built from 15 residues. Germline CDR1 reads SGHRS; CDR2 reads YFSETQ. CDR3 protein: CASRAGLAKTYEQYF. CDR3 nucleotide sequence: TGCGCCAGCCGGGCGGGACTAGCGAAAACCTACGAGCAGTACTTC.